The next 7 T cell receptor beta chains were all read from a single sample in a study of T cell repertoires in cytomegalovirus infection. The antigens of these receptors remain unknown. TCRdb analysed the reads with MiXCR anew, one entry per CDR3 protein. This table has some 500,000 distinct CDR3 sequences, approximately 40% appearing once. The source was cultured PBMCs, collected from culture after CMV antigen stimulation. The receptors stem from a human donor in good health (CMV status not recorded). Some clones in this sample may be carry-over from other donors' samples.

The V gene is TRBV5-4, the J gene TRBJ1-1; no reliable D call. V was shortened by 0 bases and J by 0 bases, with 12 bases between the two germline ends. The CDR3 runs 16 residues. Germline loops: CDR1 SGHNT, CDR2 YYREEE (reference sequence). In nucleotides, the CDR3 is TGTGCCAGCAGCTTGGCGAGGGCCCGGATGAACACTGAAGCTTTCTTT. As protein: CASSLARARMNTEAFF. The full variable domain, its missing parts supplied by reference TRBV5-4 and TRBJ1-1, is ETGVTQSPTHLIKTRGQQVTLRCSSQSGHNTVSWYQQALGQGPQFIFQYYREEENGRGNFPPRFSGLQFPNYSSELNVNALELDDSALYLCASSLARARMNTEAFFGQGTRLTVV.

This clonotype was picked up one time. The chain is built from TRBV15 and TRBJ2-7; 12 nucleotides line up with TRBD2. J lost 4 bases, V lost 11 bases, and 6 bases had no gene match. The CDR3 consists of 13 residues. CDR1 is LNHNV and CDR2 is YYDKDF in the germline V gene (reference sequence). The CDR3 here is CAARLAGAYEQYF. CDR3 in DNA: TGTGCCGCGCGACTAGCGGGAGCATACGAGCAGTACTTC.

The chain links TRBV7-6 to TRBJ2-3; D is undetermined. V lost 5 bases and J lost 0, with 12 bases in between. In germline, CDR1 is SGHVS, CDR2 FNYEAQ. This CDR3 has 15 amino acids. CDR3 region: CASSHRWASTDTQYF. DNA for the CDR3: TGTGCCAGCAGCCACCGCTGGGCGAGCACAGATACGCAGTATTTT.

CDR3 region: CASRVRGGKAGTHGTDTQYF. The CDR3 nucleotides are TGTGCCAGCAGGGTGCGGGGCGGAAAAGCGGGAACACACGGCACAGATACGCAGTATTTT. V usage is TRBV6-2 or TRBV6-3 and J usage is TRBJ2-3, with 7 bases fitting TRBD2. The CDR3 loop spans 20 amino acids. The germline CDR1 and CDR2 sequences are MNHEY and SVGEGT. The V segment lost 6 bases and the J segment 1 base; nucleotides outside the gene matches: 22.

The chain has TRBV20-1 and TRBJ2-7, with TRBD2 identical over 9 bases. Germline V gives CDR1 DFQATT, CDR2 SNEGSKA (reference sequence). The ends lost 3 bases at V and 6 bases at J; junction bases unmatched: 9. The CDR3 has 14 amino acids. As DNA, the CDR3 is TGCAGTGCTAGTAGGCTAGCGGGGTATTTCGAGCAGTACTTC. Translated: CSASRLAGYFEQYF.

J is TRBJ2-1 and V is TRBV15, with a possible D match to TRBD1 (5 bases). Germline CDR1 and CDR2: LNHNV and YYDKDF (reference sequence). The CDR3 spans 14 residues. Trimming stripped 4 bases from V and 4 bases from J, with 11 bases between. CDR3 nucleotides: TGTGCCACCAGCACTCCGGACAATTACAATGAGCAGTTCTTC. This codes for CATSTPDNYNEQFF.

A few counts support this clonotype. V gene TRBV7-9 combines with J gene TRBJ1-5; D unresolved. The CDR3 is 15 residues long. Trimming stripped 2 bases from V and 7 bases from J, with 15 bases between. Germline lookup yields CDR1 SEHNR and CDR2 FQNEAQ (reference sequence). In nucleotides, the CDR3 is TGTGCCAGCAGCTTACATGGTGGGGAAGGACAGCCCCAGCATTTT. Amino acid sequence: CASSLHGGEGQPQHF.